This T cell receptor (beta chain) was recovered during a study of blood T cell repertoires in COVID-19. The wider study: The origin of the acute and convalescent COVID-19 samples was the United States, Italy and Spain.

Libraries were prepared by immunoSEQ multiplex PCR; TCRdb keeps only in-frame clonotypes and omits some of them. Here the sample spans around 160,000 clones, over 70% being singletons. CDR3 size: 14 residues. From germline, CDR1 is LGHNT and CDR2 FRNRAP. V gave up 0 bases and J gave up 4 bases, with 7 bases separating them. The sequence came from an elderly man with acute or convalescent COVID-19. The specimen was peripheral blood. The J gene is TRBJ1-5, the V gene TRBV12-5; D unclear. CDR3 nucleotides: TGTGCTAGTGGTTTGGTAGACGGGAATCAGCCCCAGCATTTT. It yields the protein CASGLVDGNQPQHF.